This T cell receptor (beta chain) was recovered during a study of cytomegalovirus exposure and HLA in healthy donors. The V and J ends lost 5 bases and 9 bases, in that order; junction bases with no gene match: 14. Germline-derived CDR1 and CDR2 are MNHEY and SMNVEV (reference sequence). The CDR3 loop spans 16 amino acids. A single count supports this clone. The antigen remains undetermined. While the first cohort had fewer than 850 subjects, the donors belonged to the separate validation cohort of roughly 120 subjects. Study-level points and caveats: It was reported that the classifier diagnosed cytomegalovirus status with high specificity and sensitivity in both the original and validation cohorts. In vitro work confirmed that three CMV-associated chains recognize CMV antigens.

TCRdb keeps only in-frame clones here, not all; method: immunoSEQ multiplex PCR. The table records tens of thousands of clones, roughly 95% of them present only once. This receptor was obtained from a young woman in good health and CMV-seropositive. The gene calls are TRBV27 and TRBJ2-7; 12 positions match TRBD2. The source material was PBMCs. DNA for the CDR3: TGTGCCAGCAGTCTCAGACTAGCGGGAGCGCTATCCCTGCAGTACTTC. Translated, it gives CASSLRLAGALSLQYF.